This T cell receptor (beta chain) was observed in a study of blood T cell repertoires in COVID-19. Study in general: In each case, the material was cDNA or gDNA derived from T cells, B-cell-depleted T cells, or PBMCs.

Original data processing: Reference gene primer amplification gave nucleated cell count estimates. The data were produced by immunoSEQ multiplex PCR, yet TCRdb's version contains in-frame clones alone and is incomplete. V, J and clone size are those of that table, while D and trimming were read from the DNA. The table has 150,000 to 200,000 clones, approximately 86% seen once. The CDR3 length is 15 residues. The germline V and J ends were trimmed by 3 bases and 0 bases, with 12 bases remaining between them. Germline assignment: CDR1 DFQATT and CDR2 SNEGSKA (reference sequence). Sequencing was carried out using peripheral blood. The chain has TRBV20-1 and TRBJ2-1; TRBD2 is a possible D gene (5 bases). This TCR was sampled from a man in his 60s with acute or convalescent COVID-19. The CDR3 region is CSASLLASSYNEQFF. In nucleotides, the CDR3 is TGCAGTGCTAGTCTGCTAGCTAGCTCCTACAATGAGCAGTTCTTC.